Below, 30 T cell receptor beta chains from the same sample are listed, as sequenced in a study of T cells in Graves' hyperthyroidism and ophthalmopathy. RNA transcripts yielded amplified TCR beta CDR3 regions. Using the HTBI primer set, a first-round RT-PCR was run on the TCR CDR3. TCRdb called the multiplex PCR reads again in MiXCR, with one record for every CDR3 protein. The sample lists about 560,000 distinct CDR3 sequences, 16% occurring once. Sequences were obtained from blood. The receptors were sampled from a woman aged 18-30 years with Graves' hyperthyroidism.

This chain links TRBV7-9 with TRBJ2-3; 7 bases are shared with TRBD2. Germline CDR1 SEHNR, CDR2 FQNEAQ (reference sequence). This CDR3 region has 14 residues. The trim removed 8 bases at V and 2 bases at J, leaving 7 bases unmatched. The CDR3 region is CASGGLFFTDTQYF. The CDR3, as DNA: TGTGCCAGCGGGGGACTATTCTTCACAGATACGCAGTATTTT.

V is TRBV28 and J is TRBJ1-2, with TRBD1 matching over 7 bases. The CDR3 totals 14 residues. Germline values: CDR1 MDHEN, CDR2 SYDVKM. After removal of 5 bases from V and 4 bases from J, the junction contained 7 bases not matched to a gene. CDR3 bases: TGTGCCAGCAGTCGGACAGGATATTTCTATGGCTACACCTTC. The encoded protein is CASSRTGYFYGYTF.

Comment on this clonotype: A clone one base away is much larger, so this may be a read error. The V and J genes are TRBV24-1 and TRBJ2-7; 7 bases line up with TRBD1. The assigned J gene may be wrong: the sequence end matches TRBJ2-1 better. Germline V gene sequence: CDR1 KGHDR, CDR2 SFDVKD. The CDR3 spans 15 residues. CDR3 residues: CATSDTDRATYEQFF. The CDR3 coding sequence is TGTGCCACCAGTGACACCGACAGGGCCACCTACGAGCAGTTCTTC.

This clonotype was seen a handful of times. CDR3 sequence (DNA): TGCAGTGCCCTTGGACTAGCGGGACGGGGGCAGTACTTC. Protein product: CSALGLAGRGQYF. This chain joins TRBV20-1 and TRBJ2-7, with 12 bases fitting TRBD2. This CDR3 has 13 amino acids. CDR1 DFQATT and CDR2 SNEGSKA come from the germline V gene (reference sequence). V shed 6 bases, J shed 9 bases, and the junction held 9 bases outside the gene matches.

This clonotype has just a few counts. This chain connects TRBV3-1 to TRBJ2-5, with D tentatively TRBD2 (6 bases). The CDR3 covers 15 residues. Germline lookup yields CDR1 LGHDT and CDR2 YNNKEL (reference sequence). V lost 4 bases to trimming and J lost 4 bases, with 16 bases between them. The CDR3 bases are TGTGCCAGCAGCCCTAGGCGGGCCGGGGGAGAGACCCAGTACTTC. It translates to CASSPRRAGGETQYF.

This clonotype was counted a few times. The chain links TRBV20-1 to TRBJ2-3; no definite D call. The germline gives CDR1 DFQATT, CDR2 SNEGSKA (reference sequence). CDR3 length: 16 residues. Trimming removed 0 bases at V and 0 bases at J, with 13 bases between. The CDR3 coding sequence is TGCAGTGCTAGAGACGGGCAGGCGATAAGCACAGATACGCAGTATTTT. It is translated as CSARDGQAISTDTQYF.

In this sample, this clonotype turned up many times. This chain links TRBV11-1 with TRBJ2-1; D uncertain. Germline CDR1 is SGHAT and CDR2 is FQDESV (reference sequence). Deletions cut 1 base from V and 2 bases from J, with 9 bases between. The CDR3 extends over 15 amino acids. The CDR3 spells CASSLGLGTYNEQFF. The CDR3 DNA is TGTGCCAGCAGCTTAGGTCTGGGTACCTACAATGAGCAGTTCTTC.

There are many counts of this clonotype. J is TRBJ2-3 and V is TRBV29-1; a weak D match, TRBD2 (6 bases). Germline CDR1 is SQVTM and CDR2 is ANQGSEA. The CDR3 is made up of 14 amino acids. Deletions cut 7 bases from V and 6 bases from J, with 20 bases between. The CDR3: CSAQLGGVVDTQYF. In DNA form, the CDR3 reads TGCAGCGCCCAACTAGGAGGGGTCGTGGATACGCAGTATTTT.

The table lists this clonotype with a few counts. This rearrangement joins TRBV7-9 to TRBJ1-2; no firm D call. Trimming took off 1 base at V and 7 bases at J, with 13 bases between the two ends. Germline values: CDR1 SEHNR, CDR2 FQNEAQ (reference sequence). The CDR3 contains 14 residues. The CDR3 DNA reads as TGTGCCAGCAGCTTAGTACTCGGTATCGGTGGCTACACCTTC. Translated: CASSLVLGIGGYTF.

The sample holds many counts of this clonotype. The CDR3: CASSEQGFGNQPQHF. The DNA for the CDR3 is TGTGCCAGCAGTGAGCAGGGATTCGGCAATCAGCCCCAGCATTTT. The chain combines TRBV2 with TRBJ1-5; D might be TRBD1 (5 bases). The V gene's germline CDR1 is SNHLY and CDR2 FYNNEI. The CDR3 is made up of 15 amino acids. V lost 3 bases and J 2 bases, leaving 11 bases between the germline ends. Full variable domain (rest looked up from reference TRBV2 and TRBJ1-5): EPEVTQTPSHQVTQMGQEVILRCVPISNHLYFYWYRQILGQKVEFLVSFYNNEISEKSEIFDDQFSVERPDGSNFTLKIRSTKLEDSAMYFCASSEQGFGNQPQHFGDGTRLSIL.

The chain couples TRBV28 to TRBJ1-3; maybe TRBD1 (5 bases). V lost 3 bases to trimming and J lost 8 bases, with 11 bases between them. Germline V gene lookup returns CDR1 MDHEN and CDR2 SYDVKM. The CDR3 is 13 residues long. The CDR3 DNA is TGTGCCAGCAGTTTTCGGGGGAGGGACACCATATATTTT. Protein sequence: CASSFRGRDTIYF.

This clonotype has just a few counts. The V and J genes are TRBV29-1 and TRBJ1-1, with D perhaps TRBD1 (5 bases). In germline, CDR1 is SQVTM, CDR2 ANQGSEA. The CDR3 extends over 13 amino acids. Trimming cost V 7 bases and J 2 bases, with 14 bases left between them. The DNA of the CDR3 is TGCAGCGCGGACCAAACAGGCAACACTGAAGCTTTCTTT. This encodes CSADQTGNTEAFF.

The chain uses TRBV6-1 and TRBJ1-2, with 8 nucleotides matching TRBD1. This CDR3 region has 15 residues. V gave up 6 bases and J gave up 6 bases; unmatched junction bases: 12. Germline V CDR1 and CDR2: MNHNS, SASEGT. CDR3 nucleotides: TGTGCCAGCAGAACCATTACAGGGGGAGGTCATGGCTACACCTTC. It is translated as CASRTITGGGHGYTF.

Many counts were recorded for this clonotype. The J gene is TRBJ2-7, the V gene TRBV11-2, with D possibly matching TRBD1 (6 bases). This CDR3 spans 12 amino acids. CDR1 and CDR2 (germline): SGHAT, FQNNGV. V was trimmed by 3 bases and J by 5 bases, leaving 8 bases between them. CDR3 residues: CASSFRGNEQYF. The DNA for the CDR3 is TGTGCCAGCAGCTTTAGGGGGAACGAGCAGTACTTC. Based on the CDR3 plus reference TRBV11-2 and TRBJ2-7, the full variable domain is EAGVAQSPRYKIIEKRQSVAFWCNPISGHATLYWYQQILGQGPKLLIQFQNNGVVDDSQLPKDRFSAERLKGVDSTLKIQPAKLEDSAVYLCASSFRGNEQYFGPGTRLTVT.

This rearrangement joins TRBV27 to TRBJ2-5; perhaps D is TRBD1 or TRBD2 (5 bases each). CDR3 length equals 16 residues. V dropped 6 bases and J dropped 5 bases, with 22 bases sitting between them. Germline assignment: CDR1 MNHEY and CDR2 SMNVEV (reference sequence). The CDR3 is CASSSTPGPDVETQYF. Here the CDR3 DNA reads TGTGCCAGCAGCTCTACTCCGGGACCCGATGTGGAGACCCAGTACTTC.

This clonotype occurred a few times. J is TRBJ1-1 and V is TRBV19; the match to TRBD1 covers 11 bases. The J call may be mistaken, given a closer DNA end match to TRBJ2-2. The CDR3 is 15 amino acids. Germline CDR1 LNHDA, CDR2 SQIVND (reference sequence). The CDR3 is CASSTHGDRGMKLFF. CDR3 nucleotides: TGTGCCAGTAGTACACACGGGGACAGGGGGATGAAGCTGTTTTTT.

This clonotype came up many times. The rearrangement links TRBV29-1 to TRBJ2-7; either TRBD1 or TRBD2 may supply D (5 bases each). The CDR3 runs to 14 residues. CDR1 and CDR2 from the germline V gene are SQVTM and ANQGSEA. The V end lost 7 bases, the J end lost 2 bases, and 18 bases lay between the germline ends. The CDR3 DNA is TGCAGCGCCCTGACCGGGACCGCCACCTACGAGCAGTACTTC. The encoded protein is CSALTGTATYEQYF.

This clonotype appeared many times. The V and J genes are TRBV12-3 or TRBV12-4 and TRBJ2-7, with TRBD2 matching over 8 bases. V lost 5 bases, J lost 5 bases, and 8 bases stayed unmatched. The CDR3 runs to 14 residues. The CDR3 is CASSIPGLVNEQYF. DNA of the CDR3: TGTGCCAGCAGTATACCGGGACTAGTGAACGAGCAGTACTTC.

The rearrangement links TRBV5-1 to TRBJ2-5; possibly TRBD1 or TRBD2 for D (5 bases each). V was clipped by 2 bases and J by 5 bases, with 19 bases between them. Germline V gene lookup returns CDR1 SGHRS and CDR2 YFSETQ. This CDR3 contains 16 residues. CDR3 nucleotide sequence: TGCGCCAGCAGCTTAGGGAAGGGACCACATTTTGAGACCCAGTACTTC. This translates into CASSLGKGPHFETQYF.

This clonotype showed up many times. The CDR3 sequence: CASSSADYEQFF. CDR3 coding DNA: TGTGCCAGCAGTTCTGCCGACTATGAGCAGTTCTTC. This chain uses TRBV28 with TRBJ2-1; no definite D call. CDR3 length: 12 residues. Looked up from germline, CDR1 is MDHEN and CDR2 is SYDVKM. The V end lost 4 bases, the J end lost 8 bases, and 9 bases lay between the germline ends.

This clonotype was seen ten or more times. J is TRBJ2-1 and V is TRBV11-2; D may be TRBD2 (5 bases). The V end lost 3 bases, the J end lost 4 bases, and 10 bases lay between the germline ends. CDR1 and CDR2 from the germline V gene are SGHAT and FQNNGV. CDR3 size: 14 residues. The CDR3 sequence is CASSLMGGYNEQFF. The CDR3 DNA reads as TGTGCCAGCAGCTTGATGGGCGGGTACAATGAGCAGTTCTTC.

This clonotype was counted at least ten times. The rearrangement links TRBV11-2 to TRBJ1-3; TRBD1 might be the D (5 bases). CDR1 and CDR2 from the germline V gene are SGHAT and FQNNGV. Trimming stripped 3 bases from V and 0 bases from J, with 18 bases between. This CDR3 is built from 18 residues. The CDR3 is CASSFRVFGGISGNTIYF. CDR3 DNA sequence: TGTGCCAGCAGCTTTAGGGTCTTCGGGGGGATCTCTGGAAACACCATATATTTT.

This clonotype was counted a few times. The chain has TRBV11-2 and TRBJ1-6, with D tentatively TRBD1 (5 bases). Germline CDR1 SGHAT, CDR2 FQNNGV. Deletions cut 1 base from V and 8 bases from J, with 12 bases between. This CDR3 is 15 amino acids long. The CDR3, as DNA: TGTGCCAGCAGCTTAGCCGGACATTTAGATTCACCCCTCCACTTT. It translates to CASSLAGHLDSPLHF.

As regards this clonotype: Being one base from a much bigger clone, this may be a read error. The rearrangement links TRBV6-6 to TRBJ2-5; D gene ambiguous. Looked up from germline, CDR1 is MNHNY and CDR2 is SVGAGI (reference sequence). This CDR3 contains 12 residues. The V and J ends lost 0 bases and 5 bases respectively, with 4 bases between them. The CDR3 is CASSYSTETQYF. CDR3 nucleotide sequence: TGTGCCAGCAGTTACTCGACGGAGACCCAGTACTTC.

Many counts were recorded for this clonotype. V is TRBV20-1 and J is TRBJ2-3, with D perhaps TRBD2 (6 bases). Germline CDR1 DFQATT, CDR2 SNEGSKA (reference sequence). The V and J ends lost 3 bases and 1 base respectively, with 8 bases between them. There are 13 residues in the CDR3. The CDR3 protein is CSASTGGTDTQYF. CDR3 DNA: TGCAGTGCTAGTACGGGAGGCACAGATACGCAGTATTTT.

The genes are TRBV11-3 and TRBJ2-2; D gene uncertain. The CDR3 has 15 residues. Germline-derived CDR1 and CDR2 are SGHNT and YENEEA. The ends were cut back, 1 base at V and 9 bases at J, with 15 bases in the middle. The CDR3 DNA is TGTGCCAGCAGCTTAGGAGATGTCCGGCGGAGGGAGCTGTTTTTT. This encodes CASSLGDVRRRELFF.

This clonotype was seen repeatedly, ten times or more. The CDR3 bases are TGTGCCAGCAGCTTATGGACTAGCGGTAGCACAGATACGCAGTATTTT. Translated, it gives CASSLWTSGSTDTQYF. This chain uses TRBV7-9 with TRBJ2-3; TRBD2 matches 10 bases. The V segment lost 2 bases and the J segment 0 bases; nucleotides outside the gene matches: 2. The CDR3 length is 16 residues. Germline V gives CDR1 SEHNR, CDR2 FQNEAQ (reference sequence).

This clonotype was detected a few times. CDR3 coding DNA: TGTGCCATCAGTGAGGGACAGGGGTACGAGCAGTACTTC. Amino acid sequence: CAISEGQGYEQYF. V and J are TRBV10-3 and TRBJ2-7; TRBD1 matches 9 bases. The ends lost 2 bases at V and 4 bases at J; junction bases unmatched: 0. The germline V gene has CDR1 ENHRY and CDR2 SYGVKD. The CDR3 is 13 residues long.

This clonotype was seen at least ten times. The chain links TRBV4-3 to TRBJ1-6, with D perhaps matching TRBD1 (5 bases). CDR3 length: 14 residues. V was trimmed by 1 base and J by 8 bases, leaving 9 bases between them. The germline V gene has CDR1 LGHNA and CDR2 YSLEER. CDR3 bases: TGCGCCAGCAGCCAAGGCCCGACAGATTCACCCCTCCACTTT. Amino acid sequence: CASSQGPTDSPLHF.

This clonotype was detected ten times or more. This chain links TRBV20-1 with TRBJ2-5, with 7 bases fitting TRBD2. The CDR3 consists of 13 residues. Germline CDR1 reads DFQATT; CDR2 reads SNEGSKA (reference sequence). The CDR3 spells CTVDGHGGETQYF. The DNA for the CDR3 is TGCACCGTCGATGGGCACGGGGGGGAGACCCAGTACTTC.